This T cell receptor (beta chain) was identified during a study of human T cells and chemical hapten exposure. The wider study: Per-sample TCR yield variability stemmed mainly from small pooled library volume differences. Regarding the study as a whole: TCRs at high frequency, those above 1 in 1000, did not change with DPC sensitization.

This clonotype was observed many times. As yet, its antigen is unknown. Germline CDR1 reads MRHNA; CDR2 reads SNTAGT. This CDR3 is built from 15 residues. With V trimmed by 4 bases and J by 5 bases, 7 bases remained unmatched. Time point in this sample: healthy volunteer bleed at 6 weeks. The total RNA was obtained from whole blood that was not fractionated. The library tagged individual cDNA molecules with unique molecular identifiers. Each CDR3 protein is one row after TCRdb ran MiXCR on the RACE reads. The sample holds more than 60,000 distinct CDR3 sequences, over 6.5% seen once. The sequence came from a male donor in good health. Some clones in this sample may be carry-over from other donors' samples. The sample consisted of whole blood. The chain is built from TRBV6-4 and TRBJ2-1; 8 bases fit TRBD2. CDR3 loop: CASSAYSGANNEQFF. The CDR3 DNA follows: TGTGCCAGCAGTGCCTATAGCGGGGCAAACAATGAGCAGTTCTTC.